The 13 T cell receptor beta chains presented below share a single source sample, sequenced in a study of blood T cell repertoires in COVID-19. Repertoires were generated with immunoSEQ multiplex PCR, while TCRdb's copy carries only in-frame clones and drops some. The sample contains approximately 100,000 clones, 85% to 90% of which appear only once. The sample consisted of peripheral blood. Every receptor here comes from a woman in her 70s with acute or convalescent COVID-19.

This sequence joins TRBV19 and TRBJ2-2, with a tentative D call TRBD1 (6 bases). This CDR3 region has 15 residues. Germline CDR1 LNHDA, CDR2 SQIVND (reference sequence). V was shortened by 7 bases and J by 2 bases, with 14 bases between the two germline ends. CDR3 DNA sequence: TGTGCCAGTAAATTGGGGGCGCGAAACACCGGGGAGCTGTTTTTT. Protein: CASKLGARNTGELFF.

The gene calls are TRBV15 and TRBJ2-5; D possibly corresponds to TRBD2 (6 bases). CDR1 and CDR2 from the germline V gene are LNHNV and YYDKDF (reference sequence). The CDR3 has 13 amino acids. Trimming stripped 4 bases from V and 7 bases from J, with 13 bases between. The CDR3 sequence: CATSTSPGGTQYF. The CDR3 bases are TGTGCCACCAGCACCAGCCCCGGGGGGACCCAGTACTTC.

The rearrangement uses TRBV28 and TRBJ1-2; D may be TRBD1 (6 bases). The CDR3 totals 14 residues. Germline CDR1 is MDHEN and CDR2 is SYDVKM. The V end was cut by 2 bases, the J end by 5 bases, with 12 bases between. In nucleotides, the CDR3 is TGTGCCAGCAGTTTAACAACAGGGTCGTATGGCTACACCTTC. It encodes CASSLTTGSYGYTF.

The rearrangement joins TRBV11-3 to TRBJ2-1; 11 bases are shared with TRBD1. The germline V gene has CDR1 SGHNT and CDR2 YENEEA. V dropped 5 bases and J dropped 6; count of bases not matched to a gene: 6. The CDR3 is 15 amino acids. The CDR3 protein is CASSLGQGAVNEQFF. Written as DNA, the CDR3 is TGTGCCAGCAGCCTCGGACAGGGGGCAGTCAATGAGCAGTTCTTC.

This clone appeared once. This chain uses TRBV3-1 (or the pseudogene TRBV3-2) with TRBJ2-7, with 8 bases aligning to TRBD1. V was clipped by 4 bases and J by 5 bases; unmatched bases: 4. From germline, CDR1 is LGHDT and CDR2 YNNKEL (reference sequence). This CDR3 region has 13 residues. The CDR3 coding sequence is TGTGCCAGCAGCCGGGGACAGGCCCACGAGCAGTACGTC. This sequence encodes CASSRGQAHEQYV.

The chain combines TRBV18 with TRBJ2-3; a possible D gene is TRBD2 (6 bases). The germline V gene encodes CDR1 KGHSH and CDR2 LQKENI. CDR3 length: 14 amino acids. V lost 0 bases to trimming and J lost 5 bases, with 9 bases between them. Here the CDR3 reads CASSPPNSGDTQYF. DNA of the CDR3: TGTGCCAGCTCACCACCTAATAGCGGAGATACGCAGTATTTT.

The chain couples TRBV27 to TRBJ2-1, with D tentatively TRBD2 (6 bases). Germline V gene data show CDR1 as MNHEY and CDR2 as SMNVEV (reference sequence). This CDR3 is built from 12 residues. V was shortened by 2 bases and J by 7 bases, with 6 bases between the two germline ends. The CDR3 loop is CASSLAGNEQFF. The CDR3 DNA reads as TGTGCCAGCAGTTTAGCGGGGAATGAGCAGTTCTTC.

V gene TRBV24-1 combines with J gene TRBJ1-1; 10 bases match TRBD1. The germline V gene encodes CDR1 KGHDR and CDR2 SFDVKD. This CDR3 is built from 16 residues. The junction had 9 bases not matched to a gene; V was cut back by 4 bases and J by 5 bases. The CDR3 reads CATSDHRQGARTEAFF. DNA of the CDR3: TGTGCCACCAGTGACCACCGACAGGGGGCAAGGACTGAAGCTTTCTTT.

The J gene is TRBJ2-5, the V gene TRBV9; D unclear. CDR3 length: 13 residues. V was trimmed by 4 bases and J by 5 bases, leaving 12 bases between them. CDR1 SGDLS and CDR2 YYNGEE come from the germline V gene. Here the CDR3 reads CASSSESGETQYF. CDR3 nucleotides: TGTGCCAGCAGCTCCGAAAGTGGCGAGACCCAGTACTTC.

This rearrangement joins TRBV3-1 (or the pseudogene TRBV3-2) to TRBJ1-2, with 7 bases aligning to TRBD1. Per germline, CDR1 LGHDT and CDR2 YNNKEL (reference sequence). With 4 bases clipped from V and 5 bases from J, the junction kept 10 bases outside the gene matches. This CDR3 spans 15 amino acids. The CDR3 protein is CASSPSTGLWYGYTF. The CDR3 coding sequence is TGTGCCAGCAGCCCTTCGACAGGGTTGTGGTATGGCTACACCTTC.

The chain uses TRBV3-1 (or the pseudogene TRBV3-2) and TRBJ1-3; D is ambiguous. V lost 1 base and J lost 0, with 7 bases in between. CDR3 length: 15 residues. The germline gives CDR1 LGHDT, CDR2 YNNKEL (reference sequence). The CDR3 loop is CASSQGADSGNTIYF. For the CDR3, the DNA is TGTGCCAGCAGCCAAGGGGCCGACTCTGGAAACACCATATATTTT.

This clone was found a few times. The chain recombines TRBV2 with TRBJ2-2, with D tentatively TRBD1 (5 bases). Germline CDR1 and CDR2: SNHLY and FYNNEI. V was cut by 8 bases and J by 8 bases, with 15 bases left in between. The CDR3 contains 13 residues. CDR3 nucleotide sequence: TGTGCCAGCGTAGGACACGCGAGAGGGGAGCTGTTTTTT. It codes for CASVGHARGELFF. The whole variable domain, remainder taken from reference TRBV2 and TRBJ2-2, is EPEVTQTPSHQVTQMGQEVILRCVPISNHLYFYWYRQILGQKVEFLVSFYNNEISEKSEIFDDQFSVERPDGSNFTLKIRSTKLEDSAMYFCASVGHARGELFFGEGSRLTVL.

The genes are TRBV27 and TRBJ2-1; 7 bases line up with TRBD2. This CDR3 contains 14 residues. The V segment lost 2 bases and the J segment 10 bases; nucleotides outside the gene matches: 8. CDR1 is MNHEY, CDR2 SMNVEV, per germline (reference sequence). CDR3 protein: CASSLGGTIREQFF. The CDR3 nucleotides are TGTGCCAGCAGTTTAGGAGGGACTATTCGAGAGCAGTTCTTC.